The next 28 T cell receptor beta chains were all read from a single sample in a study of T cells in localized non-small cell lung cancer. Profiled with immunoSEQ multiplex PCR; TCRdb holds only in-frame clones, not every one. Here the sample spans about 59,000 clones, roughly 92% being singletons. Sequencing was performed on peripheral blood, taken before any cancer treatment. These receptors were taken from a man aged 40 to 70 with stage I lung adenocarcinoma.

A single count supports this clone. The chain recombines TRBV6-5 with TRBJ2-1, with D possibly matching TRBD2 (6 bases). The CDR3 runs 15 residues. Germline V lookup: CDR1 MNHEY, CDR2 SVGAGI. Trimming took off 7 bases at V and 0 bases at J, with 13 bases between the two ends. The CDR3 bases are TGTGCCAGCAAAATTCAGGAGGGCTCCTACAATGAGCAGTTCTTC. Amino acid sequence: CASKIQEGSYNEQFF.

The genes are TRBV14 and TRBJ2-7; D unclear. The V and J ends lost 0 bases and 0 bases respectively, with 15 bases between them. This CDR3 contains 17 residues. Germline values: CDR1 SGHDN, CDR2 FVKESK. The CDR3, as DNA: TGTGCCAGCAGCCAAGATCTTTCCCCAGGTTACTCCTACGAGCAGTACTTC. Protein: CASSQDLSPGYSYEQYF.

CDR3 in amino acids: CASSRSGVPTDTQYF. The CDR3 coding sequence is TGTGCCAGCAGCAGGTCAGGGGTGCCCACAGATACGCAGTATTTT. This chain links TRBV11-3 with TRBJ2-3, with a tentative D call TRBD1 (6 bases). The V and J ends lost 5 bases and 2 bases respectively, with 14 bases between them. Looked up from germline, CDR1 is SGHNT and CDR2 is YENEEA. The CDR3 length is 15 residues.

J is TRBJ1-1 and V is TRBV10-2; the match to TRBD1 covers 11 bases. V shed 3 bases, J shed 0 bases, and the junction held 3 bases outside the gene matches. The germline V gene has CDR1 WSHSY and CDR2 SAAADI. CDR3 length: 16 residues. The CDR3 reads CASSERDRGVNTEAFF. The CDR3 region has the DNA TGCGCCAGCAGTGAAAGGGACAGGGGGGTGAACACTGAAGCTTTCTTT.

V and J are TRBV27 and TRBJ2-6, with unresolved D. There are 14 residues in the CDR3. V was pared by 6 bases and J by 0 bases, with 6 bases between. From germline, CDR1 is MNHEY and CDR2 SMNVEV (reference sequence). The CDR3 DNA sequence: TGTGCCAGCAGCGACTTCTCTGGGGCCAACGTCCTGACTTTC. Translating it yields CASSDFSGANVLTF.

The chain uses TRBV7-9 and TRBJ2-5, with a possible D match to TRBD1 (6 bases). CDR3 length: 16 residues. Trimming left V 6 bases short and J 1 base short, with 18 bases between. Germline values: CDR1 SEHNR, CDR2 FQNEAQ (reference sequence). The CDR3 protein is CASRPRGLEIQETQYF. Here the CDR3 DNA reads TGTGCCAGCAGGCCCAGGGGTCTAGAAATCCAAGAGACCCAGTACTTC. The entire variable domain, with the rest obtained from reference TRBV7-9 and TRBJ2-5, is as follows: DTGVSQNPRHKITKRGQNVTFRCDPISEHNRLYWYRQTLGQGPEFLTYFQNEAQLEKSRLLSDRFSAERPKGSFSTLEIQRTEQGDSAMYLCASRPRGLEIQETQYFGPGTRLLVL.

The V and J genes are TRBV7-9 and TRBJ2-5; TRBD1 or TRBD2 may be the D gene (5 bases each). Germline V lookup: CDR1 SEHNR, CDR2 FQNEAQ (reference sequence). The CDR3 totals 15 residues. The germline V and J ends were trimmed by 3 bases and 5 bases, with 16 bases remaining between them. CDR3 loop: CASSFDGARTETQYF. The DNA of the CDR3 is TGTGCCAGCAGCTTCGACGGGGCCCGGACGGAGACCCAGTACTTC.

Remarks on this clone: Because the CDR3's place on the DNA is in doubt, the DNA is left out and the CDR3 is given as listed by TCRdb. The V call is TRBV28, the J call TRBJ2-7; TRBD1, the table's D call, lacks a check against the DNA. The CDR3 length equals 15 residues, ends included. The germline V gene has CDR1 MDHEN and CDR2 SYDVKM. This CDR3 is CASSTSTGGRYEQYF.

This sequence joins TRBV5-4 and TRBJ2-2; 12 bases map to TRBD2. CDR3 length: 18 amino acids. Germline assignment: CDR1 SGHNT and CDR2 YYREEE (reference sequence). Germline trimming cut 0 bases from V and 5 bases from J; bases unmatched to any gene: 8. The CDR3 DNA reads as TGTGCCAGCAGCTTGGGCCTAGCGGGAGGGCCGGGGACCGGGGAGCTGTTTTTT. Translating it yields CASSLGLAGGPGTGELFF.

This rearrangement joins TRBV19 to TRBJ1-5, with 8 bases fitting TRBD1. The CDR3 is 15 amino acids. V gave up 3 bases and J gave up 0 bases; unmatched junction bases: 1. Looked up from germline, CDR1 is LNHDA and CDR2 is SQIVND (reference sequence). The DNA of the CDR3 is TGTGCCAGTAGTATGACAGGGGCTAGCAATCAGCCCCAGCATTTT. Translated, it gives CASSMTGASNQPQHF.

The V and J genes are TRBV7-2 and TRBJ1-5, with D unclear. This CDR3 is built from 13 residues. CDR1 and CDR2 from the germline V gene are SGHTA and FQGNSA. Trimming removed 1 base at V and 6 bases at J, with 7 bases between. CDR3 nucleotide sequence: TGTGCCAGCAGCTTAGTCCCGGGTCAGCCCCAGCATTTT. Translating gives CASSLVPGQPQHF. Variable domain in full (rest from reference TRBV7-2 and TRBJ1-5): GAGVSQSPSNKVTEKGKDVELRCDPISGHTALYWYRQSLGQGLEFLIYFQGNSAPDKSGLPSDRFSAERTGGSVSTLTIQRTQQEDSAVYLCASSLVPGQPQHFGDGTRLSIL.

The chain employs TRBV5-4 and TRBJ1-1; D may be TRBD1 (5 bases). Deletions cut 4 bases from V and 4 bases from J, with 20 bases between. The CDR3 extends over 16 amino acids. In germline, CDR1 is SGHNT, CDR2 YYREEE (reference sequence). In nucleotides, the CDR3 is TGTGCCAGCAGCCCTCCCACTTGGCAGGGTGGCACTGAAGCTTTCTTT. It translates to CASSPPTWQGGTEAFF.

This clone was detected once. The chain links TRBV5-1 to TRBJ2-1, with 12 nucleotides matching TRBD2. With 3 bases clipped from V and 9 bases from J, the junction kept 4 bases outside the gene matches. The CDR3 has 14 amino acids. Germline V gene lookup returns CDR1 SGHRS and CDR2 YFSETQ. The CDR3 coding sequence is TGCGCCAGCAGCTGGGTGACTAGCGGGAGTGAGCAGTTCTTC. It translates to CASSWVTSGSEQFF.

This rearrangement joins TRBV9 to TRBJ1-1; 9 bases line up with TRBD1. This CDR3 is 12 amino acids long. Unmatched junction bases numbered 1, after V lost 0 bases and J lost 10 bases. The germline V gene has CDR1 SGDLS and CDR2 YYNGEE. CDR3 sequence (DNA): TGTGCCAGCAGCGTAGAGGGACAGGGAGCTTTCTTT. Its protein product is CASSVEGQGAFF.

The chain is built from TRBV5-1 and TRBJ1-1; the D is unclear. V was clipped by 4 bases and J by 4 bases, with 11 bases between them. The CDR3 runs 13 residues. The germline gives CDR1 SGHRS, CDR2 YFSETQ. CDR3 sequence (DNA): TGCGCCAGCAGCCTGATGGAGTCCACTGAAGCTTTCTTT. Protein sequence: CASSLMESTEAFF.

This clone is a singleton in its sample. The chain joins TRBV4-2 to TRBJ1-5; 8 positions agree with TRBD1. Unmatched junction bases numbered 3, after V lost 4 bases and J lost 7 bases. Per the germline V gene, CDR1 is LGHNA and CDR2 is YNFKEQ. The CDR3 has 13 residues. The CDR3 is CASSLGQGQPQHF. In DNA, the CDR3 is TGTGCCAGCAGCCTAGGACAGGGCCAGCCCCAGCATTTT.

The chain couples TRBV28 to TRBJ1-5; D is undetermined. Germline V gene lookup returns CDR1 MDHEN and CDR2 SYDVKM. The CDR3 covers 11 residues. V lost 5 bases and J 11 bases, leaving 10 bases between the germline ends. For the CDR3, the DNA is TGTGCCAGCAGTGACGGGGAGTCCCAGCATTTT. It encodes CASSDGESQHF.

This chain links TRBV19 with TRBJ1-1; tentatively, D is TRBD1 (5 bases). Germline-derived CDR1 and CDR2 are LNHDA and SQIVND (reference sequence). V was trimmed by 4 bases and J by 1 base, leaving 13 bases between them. This CDR3 is built from 15 residues. CDR3 residues: CASSRPWDGNTEAFF. The CDR3 nucleotides read TGTGCCAGTAGTAGGCCCTGGGACGGGAACACTGAAGCTTTCTTT.

CDR3 amino acids: CASSPQGLDQPQHF. CDR3 nucleotides: TGTGCCAGCTCACCCCAGGGGTTAGATCAGCCCCAGCATTTT. The chain couples TRBV18 to TRBJ1-5, with a weak D call TRBD1 (6 bases). The length of the CDR3 is 14 residues. Germline lookup yields CDR1 KGHSH and CDR2 LQKENI. V was clipped by 3 bases and J by 5 bases, with 11 bases between them.

V usage is TRBV7-9 and J usage is TRBJ1-4; D remains unclear. This CDR3 has 16 residues. Germline V gives CDR1 SEHNR, CDR2 FQNEAQ (reference sequence). The ends were cut back, 1 base at V and 0 bases at J, with 9 bases in the middle. CDR3 sequence: CASSLDRRATNEKLFF. CDR3 sequence (DNA): TGTGCCAGCAGCTTAGACCGAAGAGCAACTAATGAAAAACTGTTTTTT.

This sequence joins TRBV7-2 and TRBJ2-7; D remains unclear. The ends were cut back, 2 bases at V and 2 bases at J, with 7 bases in the middle. The CDR3 length is 13 residues. CDR1 is SGHTA and CDR2 is FQGNSA in the germline V gene. The CDR3 nucleotides are TGTGCCAGCAGCTTACAGGCCGCCTACGAGCAGTACTTC. Translated: CASSLQAAYEQYF.

V is TRBV7-9 and J is TRBJ2-5; D ambiguous. V lost 2 bases and J 5 bases, leaving 12 bases between the germline ends. This CDR3 is 14 amino acids long. Germline V gives CDR1 SEHNR, CDR2 FQNEAQ (reference sequence). CDR3 region: CASSLHSLEETQYF. DNA for the CDR3: TGTGCCAGCAGCTTACACAGCCTGGAGGAGACCCAGTACTTC. The full variable domain, completed using reference TRBV7-9 and TRBJ2-5, is DTGVSQNPRHKITKRGQNVTFRCDPISEHNRLYWYRQTLGQGPEFLTYFQNEAQLEKSRLLSDRFSAERPKGSFSTLEIQRTEQGDSAMYLCASSLHSLEETQYFGPGTRLLVL.

This chain joins TRBV28 and TRBJ1-5, with D unclear. V lost 6 bases and J 0 bases, leaving 6 bases between the germline ends. The CDR3 consists of 13 residues. CDR1 is MDHEN, CDR2 SYDVKM, per germline. The CDR3 sequence is CASRGYSNQPQHF. The CDR3 DNA reads as TGTGCCAGCAGAGGGTATAGCAATCAGCCCCAGCATTTT.

The genes are TRBV4-2 and TRBJ2-7, with D perhaps matching TRBD2 (6 bases). Germline V gene lookup returns CDR1 LGHNA and CDR2 YNFKEQ. The CDR3 covers 15 residues. V dropped 1 base and J dropped 2 bases, with 12 bases sitting between them. This chain's CDR3 is CASSQGASETYEQYF. In DNA form, the CDR3 reads TGTGCCAGCAGCCAAGGGGCTAGCGAGACCTACGAGCAGTACTTC.

V and J are TRBV5-8 and TRBJ1-4, with D possibly TRBD1 on 5 matching bases. CDR3 length: 18 amino acids. Germline V lookup: CDR1 SGHTS, CDR2 YDEGEE. Trimming removed 4 bases from V and 8 bases from J, with 27 bases in between. The CDR3 loop is CASSPRSQGANRWEKLFF. CDR3 in DNA: TGTGCCAGCAGCCCGCGATCCCAGGGTGCCAACCGATGGGAAAAACTGTTTTTT.

This chain links TRBV19 with TRBJ2-3; no clear D gene. The germline V and J ends were trimmed by 1 base and 2 bases, with 10 bases remaining between them. CDR3 size: 15 residues. Germline V gene sequence: CDR1 LNHDA, CDR2 SQIVND (reference sequence). The CDR3 DNA follows: TGTGCCAGTAGTATAGCTTGGCGGTCCACAGATACGCAGTATTTT. It yields the protein CASSIAWRSTDTQYF.

The J gene is TRBJ2-7, the V gene TRBV7-9; 7 bases line up with TRBD1. V lost 5 bases and J lost 0; bases outside the gene matches: 1. The V gene's germline CDR1 is SEHNR and CDR2 FQNEAQ (reference sequence). This CDR3 comprises 13 residues. The CDR3 reads CASSRDSSYEQYF. The CDR3 nucleotides are TGTGCCAGCAGCCGGGACAGCTCCTACGAGCAGTACTTC.

The CDR3 region is CASSFPSGYEQYF. The CDR3 DNA follows: TGTGCCAGCAGCTTCCCCTCGGGCTACGAGCAGTACTTC. The chain uses TRBV7-9 and TRBJ2-7; the D is unclear. In germline, CDR1 is SEHNR, CDR2 FQNEAQ (reference sequence). V lost 3 bases, J lost 3 bases, and 9 bases lay in between. The CDR3 runs to 13 residues.